The next 27 T cell receptor beta chains were all read from a single sample in a study of TIL therapy for anti-PD-1-resistant metastatic lung cancer. Stated time point: pre-treatment sample, taken before nivolumab and TIL therapy. The libraries were made with immunoSEQ v3. Profiled with immunoSEQ multiplex PCR; TCRdb holds only in-frame clones, not every one. The profile shows 40,000 to 55,000 clones, roughly 85% of them singletons. Sequencing was performed on blood, taken at baseline. These receptors were taken from a woman between 30 and 80 years old with non-small cell lung cancer.

This chain uses TRBV9 with TRBJ2-2; no clear D gene. This CDR3 has 15 amino acids. Trimming stripped 0 bases from V and 4 bases from J, with 10 bases between. Germline V gene sequence: CDR1 SGDLS, CDR2 YYNGEE. The CDR3 here is CASSVVGVGTGELFF. Written as DNA, the CDR3 is TGTGCCAGCAGCGTAGTTGGAGTCGGCACCGGGGAGCTGTTTTTT.

The chain combines TRBV18 with TRBJ1-2; possibly TRBD1 for D (6 bases). The CDR3 has 15 residues. Trimming shortened V by 2 bases and J by 3 bases, and 13 bases separated the two germline ends. Germline assignment: CDR1 KGHSH and CDR2 LQKENI. CDR3 protein: CASSPYQDRYYGYTF. CDR3 nucleotides: TGTGCCAGCTCACCATATCAGGACAGATACTATGGCTACACCTTC. The whole variable domain, remainder taken from reference TRBV18 and TRBJ1-2, is NAGVMQNPRHLVRRRGQEARLRCSPMKGHSHVYWYRQLPEEGLKFMVYLQKENIIDESGMPKERFSAEFPKEGPSILRIQQVVRGDSAAYFCASSPYQDRYYGYTFGSGTRLTVV.

This clone was observed a few times. The genes are TRBV2 and TRBJ1-3; perhaps TRBD1 as D (5 bases). In germline, CDR1 is SNHLY, CDR2 FYNNEI. The CDR3 has 15 residues. Trimming took 3 bases from V and 0 from J, leaving 9 bases between them. The CDR3 spells CASSEGPNSGNTIYF. For the CDR3, the DNA is TGTGCCAGCAGTGAGGGACCGAACTCTGGAAACACCATATATTTT. Full variable domain (outside the CDR3, taken from reference TRBV2 and TRBJ1-3): EPEVTQTPSHQVTQMGQEVILRCVPISNHLYFYWYRQILGQKVEFLVSFYNNEISEKSEIFDDQFSVERPDGSNFTLKIRSTKLEDSAMYFCASSEGPNSGNTIYFGEGSWLTVV.

This sequence joins TRBV7-2 and TRBJ1-2, with D possibly being TRBD1 (6 bases). Germline CDR1 reads SGHTA; CDR2 reads FQGNSA. CDR3 length: 12 amino acids. The germline V and J ends were trimmed by 4 bases and 8 bases, with 11 bases remaining between them. The CDR3 nucleotides read TGTGCCAGCAGCTCACAGGGATGGGGCTACACCTTC. This sequence encodes CASSSQGWGYTF. The full variable domain, with the rest looked up from reference TRBV7-2 and TRBJ1-2, is GAGVSQSPSNKVTEKGKDVELRCDPISGHTALYWYRQSLGQGLEFLIYFQGNSAPDKSGLPSDRFSAERTGGSVSTLTIQRTQQEDSAVYLCASSSQGWGYTFGSGTRLTVV.

The chain carries TRBV7-3 and TRBJ1-1; D not resolved. The V gene's germline CDR1 is SGHTA and CDR2 FQGTGA. Deletions cut 1 base from V and 3 bases from J, with 12 bases between. The CDR3 covers 15 residues. The CDR3 is CASSLNRGSYTEAFF. CDR3 bases: TGTGCCAGCAGCTTAAATCGGGGTTCCTACACTGAAGCTTTCTTT. Drawing the rest from reference TRBV7-3 and TRBJ1-1, the complete variable domain is GAGVSQTPSNKVTEKGKYVELRCDPISGHTALYWYRQSLGQGPEFLIYFQGTGAADDSGLPNDRFFAVRPEGSVSTLKIQRTERGDSAVYLCASSLNRGSYTEAFFGQGTRLTVV.

The chain has TRBV2 and TRBJ1-2; D might be TRBD1 (6 bases). CDR1 is SNHLY and CDR2 is FYNNEI in the germline V gene. Trimming stripped 3 bases from V and 2 bases from J, with 10 bases between. The CDR3 has 14 residues. CDR3 region: CASSDGQPNYGYTF. CDR3 DNA: TGTGCCAGCAGTGATGGACAGCCAAACTATGGCTACACCTTC. The full variable domain, completed using reference TRBV2 and TRBJ1-2, is EPEVTQTPSHQVTQMGQEVILRCVPISNHLYFYWYRQILGQKVEFLVSFYNNEISEKSEIFDDQFSVERPDGSNFTLKIRSTKLEDSAMYFCASSDGQPNYGYTFGSGTRLTVV.

The J gene is TRBJ1-1, the V gene TRBV7-9; D unclear. Germline V gene lookup returns CDR1 SEHNR and CDR2 FQNEAQ (reference sequence). Trimming removed 2 bases from V and 7 bases from J, with 5 bases in between. The CDR3 loop spans 11 amino acids. For the CDR3, the DNA is TGTGCCAGCAGCTTAAGGCGTGAAGCTTTCTTT. It codes for CASSLRREAFF.

The rearrangement joins TRBV7-3 to TRBJ2-1; tentatively, D is TRBD1 or TRBD2 (5 bases each). From germline, CDR1 is SGHTA and CDR2 FQGTGA. This CDR3 comprises 14 residues. V was pared by 4 bases and J by 9 bases, with 16 bases between. The CDR3 here is CASSSPGRTSEQFF. CDR3 coding DNA: TGTGCCAGCAGCTCACCGGGAAGGACAAGTGAGCAGTTCTTC.

This chain links TRBV2 with TRBJ1-2, with D maybe TRBD1 (6 bases). CDR3 size: 16 residues. V was shortened by 5 bases and J by 0 bases, with 16 bases between the two germline ends. Per germline, CDR1 SNHLY and CDR2 FYNNEI. The DNA for the CDR3 is TGTGCCAGCAGTACACGTACAGGGATAGCTAACTATGGCTACACCTTC. Protein: CASSTRTGIANYGYTF.

The CDR3 reads CASSFLSGTDTQYF. The CDR3, as DNA: TGTGCCAGCAGTTTTTTATCAGGCACAGATACGCAGTATTTT. V and J are TRBV28 and TRBJ2-3; D is unclear. Deletions cut 3 bases from V and 1 base from J, with 8 bases between. Germline values: CDR1 MDHEN, CDR2 SYDVKM. The CDR3 runs 14 residues.

The chain uses TRBV11-2 and TRBJ2-1; TRBD1 might be the D (6 bases). Trimming left V 4 bases short and J 1 base short, with 14 bases between. This CDR3 is built from 16 residues. Germline CDR1 is SGHAT and CDR2 is FQNNGV. The CDR3 DNA reads TGTGCCAGCAGCTCTTACAGGGCCAATTCCTACAATGAGCAGTTCTTC. This translates into CASSSYRANSYNEQFF. The whole variable domain, remainder taken from reference TRBV11-2 and TRBJ2-1, is EAGVAQSPRYKIIEKRQSVAFWCNPISGHATLYWYQQILGQGPKLLIQFQNNGVVDDSQLPKDRFSAERLKGVDSTLKIQPAKLEDSAVYLCASSSYRANSYNEQFFGPGTRLTVL.

The rearrangement joins TRBV10-1 to TRBJ2-3; 12 bases are a match to TRBD2. The CDR3 loop spans 16 amino acids. Germline trimming cut 5 bases from V and 2 bases from J; bases unmatched to any gene: 5. Per germline, CDR1 WNHNN and CDR2 SYGVQD (reference sequence). The CDR3 nucleotides are TGCGCCAGCAGTATCGGACTAGCGGGGTCCACAGATACGCAGTATTTT. Translated: CASSIGLAGSTDTQYF.

The V call is TRBV7-2, the J call TRBJ2-3; 11 bases line up with TRBD2. This CDR3 comprises 16 residues. Trimming removed 5 bases from V and 6 bases from J; junction bases left unmatched: 10. CDR1 and CDR2 from the germline V gene are SGHTA and FQGNSA. The CDR3 DNA follows: TGTGCCAGCAGCATAACTAGCGGGGGAGAAGGGGATACGCAGTATTTT. It encodes CASSITSGGEGDTQYF.

The rearrangement links TRBV6-5 to TRBJ1-2, with a possible D match to TRBD1 (6 bases). This CDR3 comprises 16 residues. The V end lost 3 bases, the J end lost 4 bases, and 18 bases lay between the germline ends. The V gene's germline CDR1 is MNHEY and CDR2 SVGAGI. Written as DNA, the CDR3 is TGTGCCAGCAGTTATTACGGGACAATGGGAGTCTATGGCTACACCTTC. Amino acids: CASSYYGTMGVYGYTF.

This clone was seen a few times. This rearrangement joins TRBV10-3 to TRBJ1-5; D possibly corresponds to TRBD1 (5 bases). The V end lost 4 bases, the J end lost 4 bases, and 14 bases lay between the germline ends. Germline V gene data show CDR1 as ENHRY and CDR2 as SYGVKD. This CDR3 has 15 amino acids. The CDR3 spells CAISVSIGDNQPQHF. The CDR3 bases are TGTGCCATCAGTGTCTCGATAGGGGATAATCAGCCCCAGCATTTT.

The V gene is TRBV5-4, the J gene TRBJ2-2, with D possibly being TRBD1 (8 bases). CDR3 length: 16 amino acids. Per the germline V gene, CDR1 is SGHNT and CDR2 is YYREEE (reference sequence). The V end lost 3 bases, the J end lost 6 bases, and 18 bases lay between the germline ends. CDR3 residues: CASSSSTGGEAGELFF. CDR3 coding DNA: TGTGCCAGCAGCTCTTCCACAGGGGGGGAAGCCGGGGAGCTGTTTTTT.

This chain uses TRBV15 with TRBJ1-4; 8 nucleotides line up with TRBD1. This CDR3 has 15 residues. Germline assignment: CDR1 LNHNV and CDR2 YYDKDF (reference sequence). V lost 5 bases to trimming and J lost 4 bases; unmatched junction nucleotides: 6. CDR3 sequence reads: CATSGQGGGNEKLFF. The CDR3, as DNA: TGTGCCACCAGCGGACAGGGAGGAGGTAATGAAAAACTGTTTTTT.

The genes are TRBV2 and TRBJ2-5; D perhaps matches TRBD1 (8 bases). CDR3 length: 17 residues. Germline assignment: CDR1 SNHLY and CDR2 FYNNEI. V was shortened by 7 bases and J by 0 bases, with 21 bases between the two germline ends. CDR3 residues: CASNMTSRGPYQETQYF. CDR3 nucleotide sequence: TGTGCCAGCAACATGACTAGCAGGGGGCCGTACCAAGAGACCCAGTACTTC.

The CDR3 DNA is TGTGCCAGCAGCTTAGAAAACATTCAGTACTTC. Amino acids: CASSLENIQYF. The V call is TRBV7-9, the J call TRBJ2-4; D is unclear. The CDR3 runs to 11 residues. Germline values: CDR1 SEHNR, CDR2 FQNEAQ (reference sequence). Between the trimmed V and J ends, which lost 1 base and 5 bases, there was a span of 0 bases.

In its sample, this clone was seen once. The rearrangement uses TRBV9 and TRBJ2-7; D may be TRBD1 (6 bases). Trimming cost V 4 bases and J 0 bases, with 11 bases left between them. Germline assignment: CDR1 SGDLS and CDR2 YYNGEE. This CDR3 has 14 amino acids. In DNA, the CDR3 is TGTGCCAGCAGCTCCCGGGACAACTCCTACGAGCAGTACTTC. Amino acids: CASSSRDNSYEQYF.

This clone was seen more than once but under ten times. The chain joins TRBV4-1 to TRBJ1-5; the match to TRBD1 covers 10 bases. This CDR3 spans 17 amino acids. The ends lost 3 bases at V and 5 bases at J; junction bases unmatched: 10. Germline V gene lookup returns CDR1 MGHRA and CDR2 YSYEKL. The CDR3 loop is CASSHLPGQGLHQPQHF. The CDR3 coding sequence is TGCGCCAGCAGCCACCTCCCGGGACAGGGGCTCCATCAGCCCCAGCATTTT.

This chain links TRBV27 with TRBJ1-4, with 7 bases lining up with TRBD1. V shed 4 bases and J 5 bases; nucleotides not matched to a gene: 22. Looked up from germline, CDR1 is MNHEY and CDR2 is SMNVEV (reference sequence). The CDR3 is 20 amino acids. CDR3 amino acids: CASSYVPILQGGGPNEKLFF. Written as DNA, the CDR3 is TGTGCCAGCAGTTACGTCCCGATTCTTCAGGGGGGAGGGCCAAATGAAAAACTGTTTTTT.

Only a few counts were recorded for this clone. This chain connects TRBV19 to TRBJ2-2; TRBD2 aligns across 8 bases. The J segment lost 6 bases and the V segment lost 3 bases, leaving 6 bases of the junction unmatched. The CDR3 loop spans 15 amino acids. CDR1 is LNHDA, CDR2 SQIVND, per germline (reference sequence). The CDR3 DNA sequence: TGTGCCAGTAGTATCGGGCGGGAGGAACCCGGGGAGCTGTTTTTT. It encodes CASSIGREEPGELFF.

The chain has TRBV27 and TRBJ2-1; 7 nucleotides match TRBD2. CDR1 is MNHEY, CDR2 SMNVEV, per germline (reference sequence). The trim removed 2 bases at V and 9 bases at J, leaving 4 bases unmatched. The CDR3 length is 13 residues. CDR3 DNA sequence: TGTGCCAGCAGTTTAGAGGGGAGGGGTGAGCAGTTCTTC. Translation: CASSLEGRGEQFF.

The chain has TRBV7-9 and TRBJ1-1; 8 nucleotides match TRBD1. This CDR3 is 17 amino acids long. The germline V gene has CDR1 SEHNR and CDR2 FQNEAQ (reference sequence). Trimming removed 5 bases from V and 1 base from J; junction bases left unmatched: 12. The CDR3 protein is CASSIVGDRGRNTEAFF. The CDR3 region has the DNA TGTGCCAGCAGCATAGTAGGCGACAGGGGTAGGAACACTGAAGCTTTCTTT.

Remarks on this clone: Germline and junction disagree at one end, which may indicate a read error. The chain combines TRBV6-5 with TRBJ1-1; D is unclear. Germline loops: CDR1 MNHEY, CDR2 SVGAGI. This CDR3 comprises 12 residues. CDR3 sequence (DNA): TGTGCCAGCAGTTACCTGAAAACTGAAGCTTTCTTT. Amino acids: CASSYLKTEAFF.

This rearrangement joins TRBV11-2 to TRBJ1-1; no definite D call. V lost 6 bases to trimming and J lost 4 bases, with 9 bases between them. Germline values: CDR1 SGHAT, CDR2 FQNNGV. The length of the CDR3 is 12 residues. CDR3 protein: CASSYAVTEAFF. CDR3 nucleotide sequence: TGTGCCAGCAGTTACGCGGTCACTGAAGCTTTCTTT.